The present T cell receptor (beta chain) was sequenced within a study of blood T cells in healthy people across ages (dated by TCRdb to 2014 to 2015). Describing the broader study: In model experiments, template switching captured about one uniquely barcoded TCR beta cDNA molecule for every two T cells. The donors were split into four age groups: young (average 16 years), middle-aged (about 40), aged (more than 60) and long-lived (roughly 88). The study measured age-related changes in TCR beta repertoire diversity using deep sequencing normalized with unique cDNA molecular identifiers. Using the same blood draw, the study looked at two additional independent replicas of 1 million unique cDNA reads for two donors, one aged 18 to 30 and the other aged 80 or older. To avoid experimental bias, donors of different ages were spread randomly across the sequencing lanes.

Overall study results and their limits: Because donor CMV infection status was unknown, age-related changes in expanded clonotypes were potentially confounded. As age increased, observed TCR beta diversity per million T cells dropped in a roughly linear way, and a significant reduction was already evident by age about 36. Total diversity estimates from one million sequenced T cells were considered lower bounds and underestimates. Compared with the aged group, the long-lived group had more naive CD4+ T cells, fewer expanded clones and increased TCR diversity, a pattern suggesting age selection. Because profiling used bulk unsorted PBMCs, naive and antigen-experienced compartments could not be compared conclusively. The percentage of naive T cells measured by flow cytometry correlated strongly with observed TCR beta diversity.

Library generation was performed with 5' RACE. Sequencing instrument: Illumina HiSeq 2500. A second about 7 to 11 cycle PCR used a sample-barcoded 5' primer and a J-beta primer mix. Each TCR beta cDNA molecule received a unique molecular identifier from a template-switch 5' adaptor carrying 12 random nucleotides. Each sample yielded at least 3 million CDR3-containing paired-end reads. All of the RNA was converted into first-strand cDNA using the Mint cDNA synthesis kit, with a TRBC-specific oligonucleotide serving as the primer. After uracil-DNA glycosylase treatment, a first 18-cycle PCR used universal primers M1SS and BC2_uni_R on all cDNA. On the authors' methods: For normalization, 1 million high-quality reads were randomly selected from each sample, with every read carrying a distinct molecular identifier. Instead of being binned into consensus sequences, reads that shared molecular identifiers were thrown out. MiTCR, run with a Q25 quality threshold and the strictest error-elimination algorithm, handled CDR3 identification, clonotype clustering and error correction. A nonparametric unseen species model with Euler transformation was used to estimate a lower bound on total TCR beta diversity. The raw public reads went through TCRdb reprocessing: fastp at Q25, MiXCR clone calling, in-frame beta chains kept. Records with the same CDR3 protein are collapsed into one entry carrying the most frequent genes and DNA. TCRdb's processing, not the authors', yielded these V and J calls. Within this sample are about 1.6 million distinct CDR3 sequences, with about 35% of them counted one time only. The top ten clones comprise about 10% of the sample.

The germline V gene (reference sequence) supplies CDR1 DFQATT and CDR2 SNEGSKA. The CDR3, cysteine through phenylalanine, is 11 amino acids long. Left in the record is the CDR3 DNA by itself, 33 bases read in frame from the first base. This clonotype occurred a few times. Its target antigen remains unknown. No much larger clone is present one base from it, and per-base qualities are unavailable. Donors were a few dozen systemically healthy Caucasian individuals from Russia aged roughly 6 to 95 years. Each donor gave ten milliliters of peripheral blood, collected into EDTA-treated Vacutainer tubes. Ficoll-Paque density-gradient centrifugation was used to isolate PBMCs, with at least 7 million per sample. Trizol reagent was used to extract total RNA from PBMCs, with at least 6 micrograms per sample. Naive CD45RAhigh/CD27high T cell percentages were measured by flow cytometry on a PBMC aliquot from every donor.

Material for sequencing was blood. The clonotype originates from a woman in her 30s in good health. The rearranged chain carries TRBV20-1 and TRBJ1-2, with 9 central nucleotides matching TRBD1. The CDR3 here reads CSGTGWNGYTF. The DNA is TGCAGCGGGACAGGGTGGAATGGCTACACCTTC.